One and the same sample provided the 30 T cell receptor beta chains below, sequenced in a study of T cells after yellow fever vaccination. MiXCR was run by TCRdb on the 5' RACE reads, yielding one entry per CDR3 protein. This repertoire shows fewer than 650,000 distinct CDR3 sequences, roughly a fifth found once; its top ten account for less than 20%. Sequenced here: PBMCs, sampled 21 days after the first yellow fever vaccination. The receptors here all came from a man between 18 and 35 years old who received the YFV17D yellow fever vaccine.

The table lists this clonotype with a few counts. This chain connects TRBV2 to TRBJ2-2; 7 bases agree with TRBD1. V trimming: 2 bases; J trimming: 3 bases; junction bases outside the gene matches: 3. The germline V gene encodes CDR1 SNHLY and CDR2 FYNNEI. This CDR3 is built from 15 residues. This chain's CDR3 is CASSEQGVDTGELFF. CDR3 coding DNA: TGTGCCAGCAGTGAACAGGGGGTCGACACCGGGGAGCTGTTTTTT.

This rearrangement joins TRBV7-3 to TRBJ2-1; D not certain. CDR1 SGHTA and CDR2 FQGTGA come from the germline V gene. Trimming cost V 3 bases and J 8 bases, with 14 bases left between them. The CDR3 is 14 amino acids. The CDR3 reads CASSFEVSFDEQFF. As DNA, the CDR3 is TGTGCCAGCAGCTTTGAGGTTTCGTTCGATGAGCAGTTCTTC.

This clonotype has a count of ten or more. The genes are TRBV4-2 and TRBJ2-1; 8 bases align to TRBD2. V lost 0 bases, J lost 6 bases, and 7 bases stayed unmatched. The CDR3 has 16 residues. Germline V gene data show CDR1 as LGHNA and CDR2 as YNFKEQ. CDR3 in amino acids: CASSQDSLRGANEQFF. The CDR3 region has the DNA TGTGCCAGCAGCCAAGACTCGCTGCGGGGGGCCAATGAGCAGTTCTTC.

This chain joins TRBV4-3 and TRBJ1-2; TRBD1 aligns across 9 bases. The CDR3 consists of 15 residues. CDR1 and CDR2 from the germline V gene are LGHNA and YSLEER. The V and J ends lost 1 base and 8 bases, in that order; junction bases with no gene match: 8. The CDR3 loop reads CASSQARDRVFGYTF. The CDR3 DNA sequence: TGCGCCAGCAGCCAAGCCCGGGACAGGGTTTTCGGCTACACCTTC.

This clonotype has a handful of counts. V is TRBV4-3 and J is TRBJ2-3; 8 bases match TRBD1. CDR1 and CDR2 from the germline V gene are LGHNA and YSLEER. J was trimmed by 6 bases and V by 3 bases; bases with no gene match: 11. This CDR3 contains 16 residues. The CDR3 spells CASSHYRQGTWDTQYF. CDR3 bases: TGCGCCAGCAGCCACTACCGACAGGGGACATGGGATACGCAGTATTTT.

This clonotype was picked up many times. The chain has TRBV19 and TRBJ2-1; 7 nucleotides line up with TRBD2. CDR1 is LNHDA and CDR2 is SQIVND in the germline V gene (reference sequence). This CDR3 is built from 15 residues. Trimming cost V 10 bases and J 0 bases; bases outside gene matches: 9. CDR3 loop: CATEAGVSSYNEQFF. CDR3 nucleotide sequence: TGTGCCACTGAGGCGGGGGTTAGCTCCTACAATGAGCAGTTCTTC. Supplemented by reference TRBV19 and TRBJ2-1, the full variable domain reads DGGITQSPKYLFRKEGQNVTLSCEQNLNHDAMYWYRQDPGQGLRLIYYSQIVNDFQKGDIAEGYSVSREKKESFPLTVTSAQKNPTAFYLCATEAGVSSYNEQFFGPGTRLTVL.

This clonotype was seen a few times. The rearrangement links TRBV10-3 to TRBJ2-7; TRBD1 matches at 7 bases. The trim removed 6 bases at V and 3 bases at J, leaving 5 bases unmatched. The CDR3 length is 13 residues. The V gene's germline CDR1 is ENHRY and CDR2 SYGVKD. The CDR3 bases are TGTGCCATCAGGAGCCAGGGGGACTACGAGCAGTACTTC. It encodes CAIRSQGDYEQYF.

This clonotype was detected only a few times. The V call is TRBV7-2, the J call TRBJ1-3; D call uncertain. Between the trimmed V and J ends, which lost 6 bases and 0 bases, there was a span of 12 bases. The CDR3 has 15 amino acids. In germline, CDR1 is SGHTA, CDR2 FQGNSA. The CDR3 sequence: CASSYGLSSGNTIYF. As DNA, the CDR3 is TGTGCCAGCAGTTACGGACTGTCCTCTGGAAACACCATATATTTT.

The CDR3 DNA is TGTGCCAGCAGCTCCAGCCCATTCCCTGAAGCTTTCTTT. It yields the protein CASSSSPFPEAFF. This chain connects TRBV11-2 to TRBJ1-1; D is unresolved. V shed 4 bases and J shed 6 bases, with 12 bases lying between them. Germline loops: CDR1 SGHAT, CDR2 FQNNGV. This CDR3 comprises 13 residues.

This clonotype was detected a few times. The CDR3 nucleotides read TGCGCCAGCAGCCTATCAGGTGGCCGGAGCGGGGGGGGCGGGGAGCTGTTTTTT. It encodes CASSLSGGRSGGGGELFF. The chain couples TRBV4-1 to TRBJ2-2; 10 positions match TRBD2. Germline V gene data show CDR1 as MGHRA and CDR2 as YSYEKL. With V trimmed by 4 bases and J by 7 bases, 15 bases remained unmatched. The CDR3 is made up of 18 amino acids.

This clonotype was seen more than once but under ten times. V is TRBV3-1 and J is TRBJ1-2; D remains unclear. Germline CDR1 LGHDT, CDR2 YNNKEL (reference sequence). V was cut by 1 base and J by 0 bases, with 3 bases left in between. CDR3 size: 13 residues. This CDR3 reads CASSQATNYGYTF. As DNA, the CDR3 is TGTGCCAGCAGCCAAGCCACTAACTATGGCTACACCTTC.

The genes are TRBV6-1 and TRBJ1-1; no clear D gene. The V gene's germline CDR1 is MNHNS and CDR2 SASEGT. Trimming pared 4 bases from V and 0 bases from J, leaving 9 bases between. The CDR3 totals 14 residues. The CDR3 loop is CASSVFGLNTEAFF. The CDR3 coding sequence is TGTGCCAGCAGTGTTTTCGGACTGAACACTGAAGCTTTCTTT.

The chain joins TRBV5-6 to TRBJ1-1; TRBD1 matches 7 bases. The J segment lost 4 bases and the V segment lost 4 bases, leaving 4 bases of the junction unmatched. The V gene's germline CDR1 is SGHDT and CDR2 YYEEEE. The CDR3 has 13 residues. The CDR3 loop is CASSRTGFTEAFF. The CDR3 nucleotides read TGTGCCAGCAGCAGGACAGGTTTCACTGAAGCTTTCTTT.

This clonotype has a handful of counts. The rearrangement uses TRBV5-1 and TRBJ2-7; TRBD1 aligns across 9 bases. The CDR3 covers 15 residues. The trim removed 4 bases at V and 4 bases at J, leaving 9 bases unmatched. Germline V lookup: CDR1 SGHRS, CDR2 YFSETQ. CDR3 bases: TGCGCCAGCAGCGTCGGACAGGGGAATTTGTACGAGCAGTACTTC. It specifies CASSVGQGNLYEQYF.

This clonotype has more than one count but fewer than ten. Here the CDR3 reads CASIQGEGETQYF. The CDR3 DNA sequence: TGTGCCAGCATCCAAGGGGAGGGAGAGACCCAGTACTTC. V gene TRBV25-1 combines with J gene TRBJ2-5, with 7 bases aligning to TRBD2. Trimming at V came to 7 bases and at J to 4 bases, leaving 6 bases not matched to a gene. The CDR3 runs to 13 residues. Germline V gene sequence: CDR1 MGHDK, CDR2 SYGVNS. Together with reference TRBV25-1 and TRBJ2-5, the CDR3 gives the full variable domain: EADIYQTPRYLVIGTGKKITLECSQTMGHDKMYWYQQDPGMELHLIHYSYGVNSTEKGDLSSESTVSRIRTEHFPLTLESARPSHTSQYLCASIQGEGETQYFGPGTRLLVL.

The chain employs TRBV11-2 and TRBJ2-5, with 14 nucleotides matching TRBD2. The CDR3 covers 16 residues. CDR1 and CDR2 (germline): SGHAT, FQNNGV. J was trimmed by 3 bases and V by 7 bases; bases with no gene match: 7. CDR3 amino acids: CASNRLAGGTKETQYF. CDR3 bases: TGTGCCAGCAACCGACTAGCGGGGGGGACGAAAGAGACCCAGTACTTC. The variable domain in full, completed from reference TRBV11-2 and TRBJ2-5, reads EAGVAQSPRYKIIEKRQSVAFWCNPISGHATLYWYQQILGQGPKLLIQFQNNGVVDDSQLPKDRFSAERLKGVDSTLKIQPAKLEDSAVYLCASNRLAGGTKETQYFGPGTRLLVL.

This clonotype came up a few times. CDR3 DNA: TGTGCCAGCAGCTGGGCCGGGACGCCCGGCACAGATACGCAGTATTTT. Its translation is CASSWAGTPGTDTQYF. This sequence joins TRBV7-2 and TRBJ2-3; D is possibly TRBD1 or TRBD2 (5 bases each). Trimming took 4 bases from V and 1 from J, leaving 15 bases between them. CDR1 and CDR2 (germline): SGHTA, FQGNSA. The CDR3 has 16 amino acids. The entire variable domain, with the rest obtained from reference TRBV7-2 and TRBJ2-3, is as follows: GAGVSQSPSNKVTEKGKDVELRCDPISGHTALYWYRQSLGQGLEFLIYFQGNSAPDKSGLPSDRFSAERTGGSVSTLTIQRTQQEDSAVYLCASSWAGTPGTDTQYFGPGTRLTVL.

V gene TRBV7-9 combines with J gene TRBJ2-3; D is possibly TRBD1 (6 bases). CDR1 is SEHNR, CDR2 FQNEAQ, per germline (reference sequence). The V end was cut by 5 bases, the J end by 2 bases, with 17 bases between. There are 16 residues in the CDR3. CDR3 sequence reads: CASSPISGHDTDTQYF. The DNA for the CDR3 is TGTGCCAGCAGCCCAATTTCGGGACACGACACAGATACGCAGTATTTT.

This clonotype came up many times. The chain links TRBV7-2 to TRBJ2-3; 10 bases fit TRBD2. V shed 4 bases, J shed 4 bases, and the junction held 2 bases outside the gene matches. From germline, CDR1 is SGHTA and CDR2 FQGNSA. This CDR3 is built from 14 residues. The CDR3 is CASSSGTSADTQYF. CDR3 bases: TGTGCCAGCAGCTCTGGGACTAGCGCAGATACGCAGTATTTT.

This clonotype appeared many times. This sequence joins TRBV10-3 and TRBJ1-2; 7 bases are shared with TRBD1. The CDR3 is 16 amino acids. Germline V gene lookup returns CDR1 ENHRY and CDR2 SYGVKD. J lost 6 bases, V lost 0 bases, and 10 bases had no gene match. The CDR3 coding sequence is TGTGCCATCAGTGAGTCGTACCTCAGACAGGGCGATGGCTACACCTTC. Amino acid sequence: CAISESYLRQGDGYTF.

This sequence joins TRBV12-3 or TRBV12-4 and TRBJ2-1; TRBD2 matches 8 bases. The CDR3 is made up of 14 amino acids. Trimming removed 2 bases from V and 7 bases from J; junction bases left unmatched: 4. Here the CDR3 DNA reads TGTGCCAGCAGTTTAAGCGGGGGAAAGAATGAGCAGTTCTTC. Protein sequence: CASSLSGGKNEQFF.

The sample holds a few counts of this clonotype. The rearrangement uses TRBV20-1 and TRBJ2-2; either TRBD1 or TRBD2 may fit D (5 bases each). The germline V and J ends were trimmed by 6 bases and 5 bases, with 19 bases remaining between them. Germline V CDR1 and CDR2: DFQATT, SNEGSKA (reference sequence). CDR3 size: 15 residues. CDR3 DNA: TGCAGTGCGGAGGTCAGGGCGGGCGGAACCGGGGAGCTGTTTTTT. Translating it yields CSAEVRAGGTGELFF.

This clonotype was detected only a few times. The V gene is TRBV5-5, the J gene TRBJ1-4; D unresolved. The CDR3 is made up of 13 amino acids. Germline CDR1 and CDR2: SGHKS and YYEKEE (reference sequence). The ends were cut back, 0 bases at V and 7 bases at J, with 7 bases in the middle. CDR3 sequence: CASSLASPEKLFF. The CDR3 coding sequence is TGTGCCAGCAGCTTGGCGTCCCCTGAAAAACTGTTTTTT.

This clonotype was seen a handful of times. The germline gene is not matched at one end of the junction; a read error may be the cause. The CDR3 DNA reads as TGTGCCAGCAGCTTGGGACTGTATATGGCTACTTTC. Encoded protein: CASSLGLYMATF. This chain links TRBV5-5 with TRBJ1-2; D remains ambiguous. The CDR3 is 12 amino acids. Germline lookup yields CDR1 SGHKS and CDR2 YYEKEE (reference sequence).

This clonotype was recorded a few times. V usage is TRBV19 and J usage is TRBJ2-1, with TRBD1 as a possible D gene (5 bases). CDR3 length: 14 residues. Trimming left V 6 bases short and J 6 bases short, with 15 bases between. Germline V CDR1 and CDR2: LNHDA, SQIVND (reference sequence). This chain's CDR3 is CASSQNRMGNEQFF. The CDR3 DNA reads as TGTGCCAGTAGCCAAAACAGGATGGGCAATGAGCAGTTCTTC.

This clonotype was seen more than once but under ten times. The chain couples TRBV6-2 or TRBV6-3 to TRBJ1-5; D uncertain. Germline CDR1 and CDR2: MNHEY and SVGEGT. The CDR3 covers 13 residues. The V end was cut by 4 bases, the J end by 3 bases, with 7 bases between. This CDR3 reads CASSSSLNQPQHF. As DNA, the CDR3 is TGTGCCAGCAGTTCCAGTCTCAATCAGCCCCAGCATTTT.

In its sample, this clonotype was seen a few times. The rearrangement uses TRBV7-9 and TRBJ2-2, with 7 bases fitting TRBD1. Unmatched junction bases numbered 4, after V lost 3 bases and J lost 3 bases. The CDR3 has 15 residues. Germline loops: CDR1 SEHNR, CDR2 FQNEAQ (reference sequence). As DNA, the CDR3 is TGTGCCAGCAGCTTCGAGCAGGGGGACACCGGGGAGCTGTTTTTT. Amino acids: CASSFEQGDTGELFF.

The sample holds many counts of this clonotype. The CDR3 region is CASSLVGGEEQYV. CDR3 DNA: TGTGCCAGCAGCTTAGTTGGGGGCGAAGAGCAGTACGTC. The V and J genes are TRBV11-2 and TRBJ2-7; possible D gene TRBD1, 6 bases. V dropped 1 base and J dropped 7 bases, with 11 bases sitting between them. The CDR3 extends over 13 amino acids. Germline CDR1 SGHAT, CDR2 FQNNGV.

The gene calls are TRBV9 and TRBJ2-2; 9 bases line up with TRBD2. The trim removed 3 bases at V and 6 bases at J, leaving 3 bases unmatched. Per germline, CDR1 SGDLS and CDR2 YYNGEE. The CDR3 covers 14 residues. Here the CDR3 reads CASSAIAGAGELFF. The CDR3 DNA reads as TGTGCCAGCAGCGCCATAGCGGGGGCCGGGGAGCTGTTTTTT.

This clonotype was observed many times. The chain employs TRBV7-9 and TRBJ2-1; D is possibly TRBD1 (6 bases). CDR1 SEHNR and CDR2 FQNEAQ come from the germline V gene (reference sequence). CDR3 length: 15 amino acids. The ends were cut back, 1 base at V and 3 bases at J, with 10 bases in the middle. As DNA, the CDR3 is TGTGCCAGCAGCTTAGGGCAGGGGAGCTACAATGAGCAGTTCTTC. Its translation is CASSLGQGSYNEQFF.